This T cell receptor beta chain originates from a study of a mutant IDH1 vaccine in newly diagnosed glioma. V trimming: 5 bases; J trimming: 5 bases; junction bases outside the gene matches: 10. Germline V gives CDR1 SGHTA, CDR2 FQGNSA. The length of the CDR3 is 15 residues. Documented time point: baseline, week 1 (first vaccination visit). Treatment given: pre-vaccination baseline after standard-of-care therapy. Study results and limitations: Patients mounted vaccine-induced immune responses in roughly 93% of cases.

Comments on this clone: The antigen remains undetermined.

Clones were read by immunoSEQ multiplex PCR, and TCRdb kept only the in-frame ones, dropping some. The sample lists about 38,000 clones, around 82% occurring once. This material consisted of PBMCs, taken from a glioma patient treated with radiotherapy, temozolomide or both. This sequence joins TRBV7-2 and TRBJ1-1; 8 bases line up with TRBD1. This TCR came from a man aged 40-55 years with glioma. Some clones in this sample may be carry-over from other donors' samples. The DNA of the CDR3 is TGTGCCAGCAGCGCCAGACAGGGGCCGGGGACTGAAGCTTTCTTT. This encodes CASSARQGPGTEAFF.